This paragraph reports one T cell receptor beta chain. Its antigen is still unknown. This specimen comes from a study of beta chain features in type 1 diabetes. Study outcomes and limitations: The study found moderately but significantly shorter TCRB CDR3s in all four CD4+ subsets of Type 1 diabetes patients.

Sequencing targeted expressed TCRB transcripts, as all isolated RNA had been reverse transcribed. Only in-frame clones appear in the TCRdb table, and some are missing; sequencing was by immunoSEQ multiplex PCR. The profile shows 300,000 or so clones, approximately 13% of them singletons. The sequence was collected from a woman aged 18-29 years with type 1 diabetes. The sample was naive CD4+ T cells from blood.

This CDR3 is CASSSGRTGARKTQYF. CDR3 nucleotide sequence: TGTGCCAGCAGCTCCGGCCGGACAGGGGCCCGAAAGACCCAGTACTTC. V gene TRBV7-9 combines with J gene TRBJ2-5, with 9 bases aligning to TRBD1. V shed 4 bases, J shed 6 bases, and the junction held 12 bases outside the gene matches. Per the germline V gene, CDR1 is SEHNR and CDR2 is FQNEAQ (reference sequence). The CDR3 length is 16 residues.